This T cell receptor (beta chain) was obtained from a study of follicular helper T cells after annual influenza vaccination. Clones were read by immunoSEQ multiplex PCR, and TCRdb kept only the in-frame ones, dropping some. The table shows around 10,000 clones, with roughly 90% occurring only once. The germline gives CDR1 PRHDT, CDR2 FYEKMQ (reference sequence). The CDR3 extends over 16 amino acids. The V and J ends lost 2 bases and 4 bases, in that order; junction bases with no gene match: 10. The time point: 2015-2016 season, pre-vaccination. Adults received seasonal inactivated influenza vaccine, with sorted blood CD4 subsets sequenced before and after. Community-dwelling subjects without influenza vaccination in the prior 6 months were enrolled.

The sample in question was CXCR5+ CD38- circulating T follicular helper cells from blood, obtained on the day of influenza vaccination. As to subset: circulating Tfh, non-naive CD4+CXCR5+PD-1+ (ICOS+CD38+ or ICOS-CD38-). The TCR comes from an adult who received the influenza vaccine. V and J are TRBV13 and TRBJ1-2; TRBD1 aligns across 7 bases. CDR3 nucleotides: TGTGCCAGCAGCTTAAATAGGGGGCATGAGAGCTATGGCTACACCTTC. Translating it yields CASSLNRGHESYGYTF.